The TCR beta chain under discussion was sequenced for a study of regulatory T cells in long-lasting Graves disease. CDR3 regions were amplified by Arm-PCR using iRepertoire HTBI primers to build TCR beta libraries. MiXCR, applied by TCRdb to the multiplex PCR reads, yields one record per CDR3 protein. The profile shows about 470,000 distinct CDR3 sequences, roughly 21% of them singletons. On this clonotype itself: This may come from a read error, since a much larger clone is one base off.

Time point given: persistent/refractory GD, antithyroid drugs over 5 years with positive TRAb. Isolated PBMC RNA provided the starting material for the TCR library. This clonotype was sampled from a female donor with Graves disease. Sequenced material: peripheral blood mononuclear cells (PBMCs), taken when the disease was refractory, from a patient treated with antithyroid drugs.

The chain's CDR3 is CASSDPTGGNEKLFF. The CDR3 DNA reads TGCGCCAGCAGCGACCCGACAGGGGGTAATGAAAAACTGTTTTTT. The chain has TRBV5-1 and TRBJ1-4, with 9 bases that match TRBD1. CDR1 and CDR2 (germline): SGHRS, YFSETQ. This CDR3 comprises 15 residues. V trimming: 4 bases; J trimming: 4 bases; junction bases outside the gene matches: 5.